One sample yielded the 4 T cell receptor beta chains listed below, sequenced in a study of human T cells and chemical hapten exposure. TCRdb reanalysed the RACE reads using MiXCR and keeps one entry per CDR3 protein. Of about 82,000 distinct CDR3 sequences detected, about an eighth appear once; the ten largest clones hold approximately 5.2%. Described time point: patch test 3, about 24 weeks after DPC sensitization. The treatment was: therapeutic diphenylcyclopropenone sensitization with weekly scalp DPC. Material: whole blood, obtained in connection with sensitization to the hapten diphenylcyclopropenone (DPC). These TCRs come from a woman between 50 and 59 years old with alopecia areata. Some clones in this sample may be carry-over from other donors' samples.

V usage is TRBV6-1 and J usage is TRBJ2-5; a weak D match, TRBD1 (5 bases). V was cut by 4 bases and J by 4 bases, with 16 bases left in between. This CDR3 comprises 15 residues. Germline V gene sequence: CDR1 MNHNS, CDR2 SASEGT. In DNA, the CDR3 is TGTGCCAGCAGTGGAACCCTCAGGGTCGCAGAGACCCAGTACTTC. Protein: CASSGTLRVAETQYF.

The chain uses TRBV29-1 and TRBJ2-1, with D perhaps matching TRBD2 (5 bases). The germline gives CDR1 SQVTM, CDR2 ANQGSEA. V was trimmed by 8 bases and J by 8 bases, leaving 22 bases between them. This CDR3 has 14 amino acids. In DNA form, the CDR3 reads TGCAGCCGCTTTTTGAGGGCGGTAGATTATGAGCAGTTCTTC. Residues: CSRFLRAVDYEQFF.

This clonotype showed up just a few times. The gene calls are TRBV12-3 or TRBV12-4 and TRBJ2-7; possibly TRBD2 for D (6 bases). The V and J ends lost 6 bases and 4 bases respectively, with 16 bases between them. CDR3 length: 14 residues. The CDR3 sequence: CASSLSGRGYEQYF. The CDR3 DNA follows: TGTGCCAGCAGCTTATCGGGCCGGGGGTACGAGCAGTACTTC.

The chain employs TRBV12-3 or TRBV12-4 and TRBJ2-7; D is uncertain. The CDR3 is made up of 13 amino acids. Trimming shortened V by 7 bases and J by 7 bases, and 17 bases separated the two germline ends. DNA for the CDR3: TGTGCCAGCATCCCCGGTAGTACGGGTGAGCAGTACTTC. This gives the protein CASIPGSTGEQYF.